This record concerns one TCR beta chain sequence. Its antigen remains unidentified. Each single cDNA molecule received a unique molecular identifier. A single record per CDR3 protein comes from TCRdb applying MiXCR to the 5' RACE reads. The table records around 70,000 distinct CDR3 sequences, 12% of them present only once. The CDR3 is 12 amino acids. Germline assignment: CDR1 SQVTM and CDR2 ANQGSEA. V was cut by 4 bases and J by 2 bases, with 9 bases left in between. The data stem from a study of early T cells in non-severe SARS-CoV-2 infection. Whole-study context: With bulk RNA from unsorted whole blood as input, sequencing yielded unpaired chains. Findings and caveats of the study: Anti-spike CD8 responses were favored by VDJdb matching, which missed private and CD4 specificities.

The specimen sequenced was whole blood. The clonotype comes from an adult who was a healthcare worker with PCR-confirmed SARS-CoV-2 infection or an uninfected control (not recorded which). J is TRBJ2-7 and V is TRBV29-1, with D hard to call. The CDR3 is CSVGPGPYEQYF. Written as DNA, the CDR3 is TGCAGCGTTGGCCCGGGCCCCTACGAGCAGTACTTC.